This TCR beta chain was observed in a study of cytomegalovirus exposure and HLA in healthy donors. CDR1 SGHRS and CDR2 YFSETQ come from the germline V gene. CDR3 length equals 16 residues. Trimming cost V 4 bases and J 5 bases, with 18 bases left between them. PCR involved 60 Vbeta and 13 Jbeta primers. This table comes from immunoSEQ multiplex PCR, and its TCRdb copy is limited to in-frame clones, with some not included. The sample yields roughly 150,000 clones, nearly 80% seen once. This clone appeared a few times. The V call is TRBV5-1, the J call TRBJ1-4; possible D gene TRBD1, 6 bases. The TCR was taken from a male donor in good health and CMV-seronegative. Sequenced input: PBMCs. CDR3: CASSEQGPPLNEKLFF. The DNA for the CDR3 is TGCGCCAGCAGCGAACAGGGACCGCCTCTCAATGAAAAACTGTTTTTT.